This T cell receptor beta chain was sequenced for a study of technical replicates of blood from several donors (dated by TCRdb to the late 2010s). Library method: the immunoSEQ multiplex PCR assay. The table comes from immuneACCESS by way of TCRdb, which keeps in-frame sequences with V and J called. Part of the clones is missing from these tables; in studies checked, under half for an unresolved V gene and the rest for unknown reasons. This sample is represented by 30,000 to 40,000 clones; around nine tenths of them were singletons. The top ten hold 4.1% of the sample. There are 16 amino acids in the CDR3, from cysteine to phenylalanine inclusive. The entry retains the CDR3 DNA only, 48 bases that are in frame from base 1. The germline V gene specifies SGHVS as CDR1 and FQNEAQ as CDR2. V is trimmed back by 2 bases and J by 5 bases, and the junction contains 6 bases that no gene match accounts for.

On this clone itself: Its antigen is still unknown. Base qualities are not at hand, and no much larger clone is one base apart.

In this chain, TRBV7-8 is recombined with TRBJ2-3, and TRBD2 aligns with 11 junction nucleotides. The sequenced sample consisted of PBMCs. This TCR was recovered from a human donor in good health. Some clones in this sample may be carry-over from other donors' samples. The CDR3 protein is CASSLLAGGPGDTQYF. The nucleotide sequence is given as TGTGCCAGCAGCTTATTAGCGGGGGGGCCGGGAGATACGCAGTATTTT.